This TCR beta chain was documented in a study of PD-1 blockade in classical Hodgkin lymphoma. In the study overall: Patients were given intravenous nivolumab, 3 mg/kg, every 2 weeks.

This sample's time point: cycle 4 day 1 (C4D1), after less than seven weeks of nivolumab. Every patient had relapsed following autologous stem cell transplantation, and cohorts differed in brentuximab vedotin exposure. Purification of CD4+ T cells from thawed PBMCs was achieved by magnetic negative selection. TCRdb keeps only in-frame clones here, not all; method: immunoSEQ multiplex PCR. The data show approximately 28,000 clones, approximately 79% seen once. General study results and limits: Patients newly diagnosed and complete responders had comparable baseline diversity. Whatever underlies the repertoire differences (possibly disease activity or prior therapy) remains undefined. At baseline, newly diagnosed patients reportedly showed less TCR diversity than healthy donors.

This clone was detected only once. The antigen is undetermined. The J segment lost 0 bases and the V segment lost 5 bases, leaving 9 bases of the junction unmatched. The CDR3 runs to 16 residues. Looked up from germline, CDR1 is SGHAT and CDR2 is FQNNGV. The sequence was obtained from a human donor with classical Hodgkin lymphoma. The gene calls are TRBV11-2 and TRBJ1-1; 7 bases map to TRBD1. The specimen comprised CD4+ T cells from blood, sampled before the fourth cycle of nivolumab. The CDR3, as DNA: TGTGCCAGCAGCCCGACAGGGCCGGGGATGAACACTGAAGCTTTCTTT. Amino acid sequence: CASSPTGPGMNTEAFF.